The clone carrying this T cell receptor beta chain was found many times. The read terminates 3 residues ahead of where the CDR3 ends, so the germline J gene completes it. Blood samples were heparinized, about 4.5 to 8.5 ml per donor. The entry originates in a study of T cell clonality in common variable immunodeficiency. Equal genomic DNA amounts from CVID and control samples were sequenced. Clones were sequenced by immunoSEQ multiplex PCR, and TCRdb holds only the in-frame ones, with some missing. The sample was found to contain 45,000 to 65,000 clones, and every one recurs. The CDR3 spans 13 residues. Germline loops: CDR1 DFQATT, CDR2 SNEGSKA (reference sequence). The V and J ends lost 5 bases and 9 bases, in that order; junction bases with no gene match: 8.

This clonotype originated in a person aged 18-70 years in good health. The sample taken for sequencing was peripheral blood mononuclear cells. The chain is built from TRBV20-1 and TRBJ2-1, with 9 bases aligning to TRBD2. The sequenced part of the CDR3 DNA is TGCAGTGCTGGCGGGACTAGCTTCCCTGAG. This translates into CSAGGTSFPE. In full, the CDR3 is CSAGGTSFPEQFF.